This passage covers 29 T cell receptor beta chains from one sample sequenced in a study of T-cell memory formation after mild COVID-19. TCRdb ran MiXCR on the 5' RACE reads and lists one entry per CDR3 protein. The sample has 120,000 to 150,000 distinct CDR3 sequences; 14% are singletons. Sequencing input: PBMCs or a T cell subset sorted from them (not recorded which). Receptor source: an adult woman who had mild COVID-19 (a few samples of this study predate the infection). Cell type and time point are not known.

V and J are TRBV7-9 and TRBJ2-1; the match to TRBD2 covers 8 bases. V shed 5 bases, J shed 5 bases, and the junction held 8 bases outside the gene matches. The CDR3 length is 15 residues. Germline values: CDR1 SEHNR, CDR2 FQNEAQ (reference sequence). DNA of the CDR3: TGTGCCAGCAGCCCCCGACTAGCGCCCGACAATGAGCAGTTCTTC. Amino acids: CASSPRLAPDNEQFF.

The V and J genes are TRBV11-2 and TRBJ2-1; 12 positions match TRBD2. Germline-derived CDR1 and CDR2 are SGHAT and FQNNGV. Trimming at V came to 1 base and at J to 5 bases, leaving 15 bases not matched to a gene. CDR3 size: 20 residues. Written as DNA, the CDR3 is TGTGCCAGCAGCTTAGCCGGCTTTCCAGTTCGACTAGCGGGGGACAATGAGCAGTTCTTC. Translated, it gives CASSLAGFPVRLAGDNEQFF.

This clonotype was seen a handful of times. The chain recombines TRBV9 with TRBJ2-7, with D maybe TRBD2 (6 bases). The germline gives CDR1 SGDLS, CDR2 YYNGEE. This CDR3 contains 14 residues. Trimming took off 0 bases at V and 4 bases at J, with 11 bases between the two ends. CDR3 region: CASSVGEEFYEQYF. In nucleotides, the CDR3 is TGTGCCAGCAGCGTAGGGGAGGAGTTTTACGAGCAGTACTTC.

The chain joins TRBV6-6 to TRBJ2-6; TRBD1 is a possible D gene (6 bases). The CDR3 is made up of 19 amino acids. The V and J ends lost 5 bases and 0 bases respectively, with 20 bases between them. In germline, CDR1 is MNHNY, CDR2 SVGAGI (reference sequence). The CDR3 DNA reads as TGTGCCAGCAGTCCCTTACAGGGCTTCGTGGACTCTGGGGCCAACGTCCTGACTTTC. Translation: CASSPLQGFVDSGANVLTF.

This clonotype was detected only a few times. The chain uses TRBV4-2 and TRBJ2-7; D possibly corresponds to TRBD2 (6 bases). The CDR3 contains 16 residues. Trimming removed 0 bases from V and 0 bases from J, with 12 bases in between. CDR1 is LGHNA and CDR2 is YNFKEQ in the germline V gene. The CDR3 loop is CASSQDATGDSYEQYF. As DNA, the CDR3 is TGTGCCAGCAGCCAAGATGCGACGGGGGACTCCTACGAGCAGTACTTC.

This clonotype was counted ten times or more. The chain is built from TRBV4-2 and TRBJ2-1; 10 bases agree with TRBD2. V lost 4 bases, J lost 7 bases, and 10 bases stayed unmatched. In germline, CDR1 is LGHNA, CDR2 YNFKEQ. The length of the CDR3 is 16 residues. The chain's CDR3 is CASSLRGDSGRNEQFF. In DNA form, the CDR3 reads TGTGCCAGCAGCCTTAGAGGTGATAGCGGGAGGAATGAGCAGTTCTTC.

The V gene is TRBV12-3 or TRBV12-4, the J gene TRBJ2-3; D is undetermined. The ends were cut back, 1 base at V and 6 bases at J, with 8 bases in the middle. The CDR3 is made up of 13 amino acids. CDR3 coding DNA: TGTGCCAGCAGTTTAGGACGTCCGGATACGCAGTATTTT. It specifies CASSLGRPDTQYF.

The chain's CDR3 is CASSLNREGYGYTF. In nucleotides, the CDR3 is TGTGCCAGCAGCTTAAACAGGGAGGGGTATGGCTACACCTTC. The chain has TRBV7-3 and TRBJ1-2; weak D call: TRBD1 (6 bases). Germline V CDR1 and CDR2: SGHTA, FQGTGA. The V and J ends lost 1 base and 5 bases respectively, with 11 bases between them. The CDR3 sequence is 14 residues long.

The rearrangement joins TRBV7-9 to TRBJ2-1; a weak D match, TRBD2 (5 bases). CDR1 is SEHNR, CDR2 FQNEAQ, per germline (reference sequence). The V gene lost 5 bases and the J gene lost 14 bases, with 16 bases spanning the gap. This CDR3 has 12 amino acids. For the CDR3, the DNA is TGTGCCAGCAGCCCCGTCGGGGAGCCCGAGTTCTTC. It specifies CASSPVGEPEFF.

This clonotype was counted between two and nine times. The chain couples TRBV29-1 to TRBJ2-7; 9 nucleotides agree with TRBD2. Germline loops: CDR1 SQVTM, CDR2 ANQGSEA. The CDR3 runs 16 residues. J lost 1 base, V lost 2 bases, and 9 bases had no gene match. In DNA form, the CDR3 reads TGCAGCGTTGAATCCACCGTAGCGGGGGTGTCCTACGAGCAGTACTTC. Encoded protein: CSVESTVAGVSYEQYF.

This clonotype was found a few times. V usage is TRBV6-4 and J usage is TRBJ2-2, with 9 bases that match TRBD2. The CDR3 runs to 15 residues. Germline assignment: CDR1 MRHNA and CDR2 SNTAGT. Unmatched junction bases numbered 4, after V lost 8 bases and J lost 0 bases. The CDR3 loop is CASAAGGSNTGELFF. CDR3 nucleotide sequence: TGTGCCAGCGCAGCGGGGGGATCGAACACCGGGGAGCTGTTTTTT.

CDR3 in amino acids: CATSDFGGRGAYEQYF. The CDR3 DNA reads as TGTGCCACCAGTGATTTCGGGGGGCGTGGGGCCTACGAGCAGTACTTC. The V and J genes are TRBV24-1 and TRBJ2-7; possible D gene TRBD2, 7 bases. Germline loops: CDR1 KGHDR, CDR2 SFDVKD. CDR3 length: 16 residues. V shed 1 base and J shed 2 bases, with 14 bases lying between them.

In this sample, this clonotype turned up many times. The rearrangement links TRBV7-2 to TRBJ2-5; perhaps TRBD1 as D (6 bases). Germline CDR1 and CDR2: SGHTA and FQGNSA. V lost 5 bases and J lost 0, with 10 bases in between. There are 14 residues in the CDR3. The CDR3 protein is CASSPWTDQETQYF. The CDR3 DNA reads TGTGCCAGCAGCCCTTGGACAGACCAAGAGACCCAGTACTTC.

The chain recombines TRBV24-1 with TRBJ1-2, with D uncertain. CDR3 size: 15 residues. Germline V CDR1 and CDR2: KGHDR, SFDVKD. Trimming left V 5 bases short and J 4 bases short, with 16 bases between. CDR3 nucleotides: TGTGCCACCAGTGGCCCAAGGACGGGCAGCTATGGCTACACCTTC. It translates to CATSGPRTGSYGYTF.

J is TRBJ2-5 and V is TRBV7-9; unclear D gene. V was trimmed by 5 bases and J by 4 bases, leaving 11 bases between them. The CDR3 loop spans 13 amino acids. Germline V CDR1 and CDR2: SEHNR, FQNEAQ (reference sequence). The CDR3 sequence: CASSLSFGETQYF. The CDR3 bases are TGTGCCAGCAGCCTCTCGTTTGGAGAGACCCAGTACTTC. Using reference TRBV7-9 and TRBJ2-5 for the parts outside the CDR3, the full variable domain is DTGVSQNPRHKITKRGQNVTFRCDPISEHNRLYWYRQTLGQGPEFLTYFQNEAQLEKSRLLSDRFSAERPKGSFSTLEIQRTEQGDSAMYLCASSLSFGETQYFGPGTRLLVL.

The chain combines TRBV7-2 with TRBJ2-3, with D perhaps TRBD2 (5 bases). Per germline, CDR1 SGHTA and CDR2 FQGNSA. V gave up 5 bases and J gave up 4 bases, with 13 bases separating them. CDR3 size: 14 residues. DNA for the CDR3: TGTGCCAGCAGCGGGCCCGTGGAGGCAGATACGCAGTATTTT. Amino acids: CASSGPVEADTQYF.

This clonotype was picked up a small number of times. The chain combines TRBV12-3 or TRBV12-4 with TRBJ1-2; a possible D gene is TRBD1 (6 bases). CDR3 size: 16 residues. Trimming pared 3 bases from V and 7 bases from J, leaving 21 bases between. CDR3 sequence: CASSLALPGTPAGYTF. Here the CDR3 DNA reads TGTGCCAGCAGTTTGGCCCTCCCCGGGACACCGGCTGGCTACACCTTC.

This chain links TRBV24-1 with TRBJ2-3; either TRBD1 or TRBD2 may supply D (6 bases each). Trimming took 2 bases from V and 2 from J, leaving 16 bases between them. Germline CDR1 reads KGHDR; CDR2 reads SFDVKD. The CDR3 has 17 residues. The CDR3 DNA sequence: TGTGCCACCAGTGATTCAGGGGAGGATGAACTCACAGATACGCAGTATTTT. Its translation is CATSDSGEDELTDTQYF.

The chain is built from TRBV19 and TRBJ2-7; 8 bases align to TRBD2. The CDR3 loop spans 15 amino acids. The germline V gene has CDR1 LNHDA and CDR2 SQIVND (reference sequence). The V gene end was trimmed by 3 bases and the J gene end by 0 bases; junction bases not matched to a gene: 4. The CDR3 is CASSMTSVPSYEQYF. CDR3 nucleotides: TGTGCCAGTAGTATGACTAGCGTTCCCTCCTACGAGCAGTACTTC.

This clonotype has a handful of counts. The V gene is TRBV6-2 or TRBV6-3, the J gene TRBJ2-7, with D possibly matching TRBD2 (5 bases). Trimming removed 3 bases from V and 7 bases from J, with 13 bases in between. The CDR3 length is 13 residues. Germline assignment: CDR1 MNHEY and CDR2 SVGEGT. This chain's CDR3 is CASSYLRVWEQYF. The CDR3 coding sequence is TGTGCCAGCAGTTATTTGAGGGTGTGGGAGCAGTACTTC.

This clonotype was recorded a few times. The genes are TRBV6-2 or TRBV6-3 and TRBJ1-1; D uncertain. Trimming cost V 2 bases and J 5 bases, with 9 bases left between them. The CDR3 has 13 amino acids. Germline lookup yields CDR1 MNHEY and CDR2 SVGEGT. CDR3 region: CASSYGEVTEAFF. In DNA form, the CDR3 reads TGTGCCAGCAGTTACGGGGAGGTAACTGAAGCTTTCTTT.

The gene calls are TRBV7-2 and TRBJ2-1; 13 positions agree with TRBD2. The trim removed 3 bases at V and 4 bases at J, leaving 6 bases unmatched. The V gene's germline CDR1 is SGHTA and CDR2 FQGNSA. The CDR3 has 17 residues. In DNA form, the CDR3 reads TGTGCCAGCAGCTTCGGACTAGCGGGGGAAAGTTACAATGAGCAGTTCTTC. Translated: CASSFGLAGESYNEQFF.

This sequence joins TRBV10-3 and TRBJ2-1; possibly TRBD2 for D (6 bases). Trimming removed 8 bases from V and 6 bases from J, with 17 bases in between. The V gene's germline CDR1 is ENHRY and CDR2 SYGVKD. The CDR3 runs to 14 residues. Here the CDR3 DNA reads TGTGCCATCGCCGGGACTCTTACCGGCAATGAGCAGTTCTTC. Encoded protein: CAIAGTLTGNEQFF.

This clonotype has a handful of counts. J is TRBJ1-1 and V is TRBV6-2 or TRBV6-3; tentative D call: TRBD1 (5 bases). CDR3 length equals 16 residues. The germline V and J ends were trimmed by 4 bases and 1 base, with 16 bases remaining between them. Germline CDR1 and CDR2: MNHEY and SVGEGT. The CDR3 protein is CASSSPSSTGNTEAFF. The CDR3 bases are TGTGCCAGCAGTTCCCCGTCCTCAACAGGGAACACTGAAGCTTTCTTT.

This clonotype occurred a few times. V is TRBV5-6 and J is TRBJ1-2; D not certain. CDR1 and CDR2 (germline): SGHDT, YYEEEE. Trimming removed 0 bases at V and 4 bases at J, with 7 bases between. This CDR3 has 13 amino acids. CDR3: CASSLGDFYGYTF. In DNA, the CDR3 is TGTGCCAGCAGCTTGGGGGATTTCTATGGCTACACCTTC.

This clonotype turned up a few times. J is TRBJ1-2 and V is TRBV5-6; no reliable D call. Germline V lookup: CDR1 SGHDT, CDR2 YYEEEE. The CDR3 totals 13 residues. V dropped 0 bases and J dropped 4 bases, with 7 bases sitting between them. The CDR3 nucleotides are TGTGCCAGCAGCTTGGCCGGAATCTATGGCTACACCTTC. It is translated as CASSLAGIYGYTF.

The chain links TRBV30 to TRBJ1-5; D is unclear. The V gene's germline CDR1 is GTSNPN and CDR2 SVGIG (reference sequence). This CDR3 has 19 residues. V gave up 3 bases and J gave up 6 bases, with 30 bases separating them. This chain's CDR3 is CAWSDHPVTLGGCSQPQHF. Here the CDR3 DNA reads TGTGCCTGGAGCGACCACCCGGTGACCTTAGGAGGTTGTAGTCAGCCCCAGCATTTT.

The chain is built from TRBV27 and TRBJ2-7, with TRBD2 identical over 7 bases. This CDR3 region has 16 residues. Trimming removed 5 bases from V and 3 bases from J; junction bases left unmatched: 13. The germline V gene has CDR1 MNHEY and CDR2 SMNVEV (reference sequence). CDR3 amino acids: CASSPMGGGEHYEQYF. CDR3 DNA: TGTGCCAGCAGTCCCATGGGGGGGGGAGAACACTACGAGCAGTACTTC.

The rearrangement joins TRBV4-3 to TRBJ2-7; possible D gene TRBD2, 5 bases. In germline, CDR1 is LGHNA, CDR2 YSLEER. V was trimmed by 4 bases and J by 6 bases, leaving 16 bases between them. The CDR3 totals 14 residues. The CDR3 coding sequence is TGCGCCAGCAGCCCGGAGGCTGGATCGCGCGAGCAGTACTTC. It encodes CASSPEAGSREQYF.